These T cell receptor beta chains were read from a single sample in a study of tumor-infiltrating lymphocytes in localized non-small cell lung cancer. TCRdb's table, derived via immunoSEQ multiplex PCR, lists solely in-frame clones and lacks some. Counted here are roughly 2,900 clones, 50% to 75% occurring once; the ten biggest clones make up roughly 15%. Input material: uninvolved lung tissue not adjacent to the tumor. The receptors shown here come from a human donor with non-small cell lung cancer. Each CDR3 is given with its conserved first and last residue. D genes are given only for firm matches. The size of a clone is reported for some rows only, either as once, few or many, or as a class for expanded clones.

cdr3_aa: CASSELPSSGNTIYF
cdr3_nt: TGTGCCAGCAGTGAACTTCCGAGCTCTGGAAACACCATATATTTT
d_call: -
clone_size: few
v_call: TRBV2
j_call: TRBJ1-3

cdr3_aa: CSVTTDYGYTF
cdr3_nt: TGCAGCGTCACGACAGACTATGGCTACACCTTC
d_call: -
clone_size: hyperexpanded
v_call: TRBV29-1
j_call: TRBJ1-2

cdr3_aa: CASSENAARGYTF
cdr3_nt: TGTGCCAGCAGTGAGAACGCCGCTAGAGGCTACACCTTC
d_call: -
clone_size: -
v_call: TRBV25-1
j_call: TRBJ1-2

cdr3_aa: CASSQGLAGESYEQYF
cdr3_nt: TGTGCCAGCAGCCAAGGACTAGCGGGTGAGTCCTACGAGCAGTACTTC
d_call: TRBD2
clone_size: few
v_call: TRBV4-2
j_call: TRBJ2-7

cdr3_aa: CASSSGGGRTYEQYF
cdr3_nt: TGTGCCAGCAGCTCAGGGGGCGGAAGGACCTACGAGCAGTACTTC
d_call: TRBD1
clone_size: few
v_call: TRBV7-2
j_call: TRBJ2-7

cdr3_aa: CASTMASGQGYQPQHF
cdr3_nt: TGTGCCAGTACCATGGCTTCGGGACAGGGATATCAGCCCCAGCATTTT
d_call: TRBD1
clone_size: -
v_call: TRBV19
j_call: TRBJ1-5

cdr3_aa: CASSLSLLAPNTGELFF
cdr3_nt: TGTGCCAGCAGCTTATCCCTACTAGCGCCTAACACCGGGGAGCTGTTTTTT
d_call: TRBD2
clone_size: -
v_call: TRBV5-4
j_call: TRBJ2-2

cdr3_aa: CASSSWGHGNTGELFF
cdr3_nt: TGTGCCAGCAGTTCGTGGGGACACGGGAACACCGGGGAGCTGTTTTTT
d_call: -
clone_size: once
v_call: TRBV7-9
j_call: TRBJ2-2

cdr3_aa: CASRREVDTGELFF
cdr3_nt: TGTGCCAGCAGGAGGGAGGTTGACACCGGGGAGCTGTTTTTT
d_call: -
clone_size: -
v_call: TRBV2
j_call: TRBJ2-2

cdr3_aa: CAILDRKQPQHF
cdr3_nt: TGCGCCATCCTGGACAGGAAACAGCCCCAGCATTTT
d_call: TRBD1
clone_size: once
v_call: TRBV10-1
j_call: TRBJ1-5

cdr3_aa: CASSDDTTEAFF
cdr3_nt: TGCGCCAGCAGTGATGACACCACTGAAGCTTTCTTT
d_call: -
clone_size: -
v_call: TRBV10-1
j_call: TRBJ1-1

cdr3_aa: CASSPWTGAGTEAFF
cdr3_nt: TGTGCCAGCAGTCCCTGGACGGGGGCGGGGACTGAAGCTTTCTTT
d_call: -
clone_size: once
v_call: TRBV27
j_call: TRBJ1-1

cdr3_aa: CASSIDSSLLDEQFF
cdr3_nt: TGTGCCAGCAGCATCGACAGCTCTCTGTTGGATGAGCAGTTCTTC
d_call: -
clone_size: few
v_call: TRBV7-3
j_call: TRBJ2-1

cdr3_aa: CASRQRNYGYTF
cdr3_nt: TGTGCCAGCAGACAGAGGAACTATGGCTACACCTTC
d_call: -
clone_size: -
v_call: TRBV2
j_call: TRBJ1-2

cdr3_aa: CSAADPRTTEAFF
cdr3_nt: TGCAGCGCCGCGGACCCCCGTACGACTGAAGCTTTCTTT
d_call: -
clone_size: -
v_call: TRBV29-1
j_call: TRBJ1-1

cdr3_aa: CASSPALAEAFF
cdr3_nt: TGTGCCAGCTCACCTGCATTGGCTGAAGCTTTCTTT
d_call: -
clone_size: -
v_call: TRBV18
j_call: TRBJ1-1

cdr3_aa: CASSLEGVFETQYF
cdr3_nt: TGTGCCAGCAGTTTGGAGGGGGTTTTTGAGACCCAGTACTTC
d_call: -
clone_size: -
v_call: TRBV27
j_call: TRBJ2-5

cdr3_aa: CSARVSDTQYF
cdr3_nt: TGCAGTGCTAGAGTTTCAGATACGCAGTATTTT
d_call: -
clone_size: -
v_call: TRBV20-1
j_call: TRBJ2-3

cdr3_aa: CASSIGTGREQYF
cdr3_nt: TGTGCCAGTAGTATCGGGACAGGGAGAGAGCAGTACTTC
d_call: TRBD1
clone_size: -
v_call: TRBV19
j_call: TRBJ2-5

cdr3_aa: CASRSGTGGLRYF
cdr3_nt: TGTGCCAGCAGATCCGGGACAGGGGGTCTTCGGTACTTC
d_call: TRBD1
clone_size: -
v_call: TRBV11-3
j_call: TRBJ2-7

cdr3_aa: CASSLLAGGGETQYF
cdr3_nt: TGCGCCAGCAGCCTATTAGCGGGGGGCGGAGAGACCCAGTACTTC
d_call: TRBD2
clone_size: -
v_call: TRBV5-1
j_call: TRBJ2-5

cdr3_aa: CASRRLAVTTDTQYF
cdr3_nt: TGTGCCAGCAGAAGACTAGCGGTAACCACAGATACGCAGTATTTT
d_call: TRBD2
clone_size: -
v_call: TRBV6-1
j_call: TRBJ2-3

cdr3_aa: CASSVGTSGSRMLGNTGELFF
cdr3_nt: TGTGCCAGCAGCGTAGGGACTAGCGGGAGTCGGATGCTGGGAAACACCGGGGAGCTGTTTTTT
d_call: TRBD2
clone_size: -
v_call: TRBV9
j_call: TRBJ2-2

cdr3_aa: CASSSQGVNGHEQYF
cdr3_nt: TGCGCCAGCAGCTCACAGGGGGTAAACGGTCACGAGCAGTACTTC
d_call: TRBD1
clone_size: once
v_call: TRBV5-1
j_call: TRBJ2-7

cdr3_aa: CASSQEILGEKLFF
cdr3_nt: TGCGCCAGCAGCCAAGAGATTTTAGGTGAAAAACTGTTTTTT
d_call: -
clone_size: -
v_call: TRBV4-1
j_call: TRBJ1-4

cdr3_aa: CASSFSLGGFYEQYF
cdr3_nt: TGTGCCAGCAGCTTCTCCTTGGGAGGATTCTACGAGCAGTACTTC
d_call: -
clone_size: -
v_call: TRBV5-6
j_call: TRBJ2-7

cdr3_aa: CASSPSGGSHTQYF
cdr3_nt: TGTGCCAGTTCACCTAGCGGGGGGTCGCATACGCAGTATTTT
d_call: TRBD2
clone_size: -
v_call: TRBV6-6
j_call: TRBJ2-3

cdr3_aa: CASSLATTSGRIYYEQYF
cdr3_nt: TGTGCCAGCAGCTTAGCGACCACTAGCGGGAGAATCTACTACGAGCAGTACTTC
d_call: TRBD2
clone_size: large
v_call: TRBV7-8
j_call: TRBJ2-7

cdr3_aa: CASSLDGRRGNEQFF
cdr3_nt: TGTGCCAGCAGCTTAGACGGGAGGAGGGGCAATGAGCAGTTCTTC
d_call: TRBD2
clone_size: large
v_call: TRBV11-2
j_call: TRBJ2-1

cdr3_aa: CASVPQFF
cdr3_nt: TGTGCCAGCGTCCCACAGTTCTTC
d_call: -
clone_size: -
v_call: TRBV7-9
j_call: TRBJ2-1

cdr3_aa: CASSMSRQGAWEQYF
cdr3_nt: TGTGCCAGTAGTATGAGCAGACAGGGGGCGTGGGAGCAGTACTTC
d_call: TRBD1
clone_size: -
v_call: TRBV19
j_call: TRBJ2-7

cdr3_aa: CASSQGDQPQHF
cdr3_nt: TGTGCCAGCAGCCAAGGGGATCAGCCCCAGCATTTT
d_call: -
clone_size: few
v_call: TRBV6-6
j_call: TRBJ1-5

cdr3_aa: CASSLVGTGTVGTEAFF
cdr3_nt: TGTGCCAGCAGCTTAGTTGGGACAGGCACCGTTGGGACTGAAGCTTTCTTT
d_call: TRBD1
clone_size: -
v_call: TRBV7-2
j_call: TRBJ1-1

cdr3_aa: CASSPPWKAANYGYTF
cdr3_nt: TGTGCCAGCTCACCACCGTGGAAGGCAGCTAACTATGGCTACACCTTC
d_call: -
clone_size: -
v_call: TRBV18
j_call: TRBJ1-2

cdr3_aa: CASSFREGSSYEQYF
cdr3_nt: TGTGCCAGCAGTTTTAGGGAAGGGAGCTCCTACGAGCAGTACTTC
d_call: -
clone_size: -
v_call: TRBV28
j_call: TRBJ2-7

cdr3_aa: CASSLGGGAQETQYF
cdr3_nt: TGTGCCAGCAGCTTAGGAGGGGGGGCCCAAGAGACCCAGTACTTC
d_call: -
clone_size: few
v_call: TRBV11-2
j_call: TRBJ2-5

cdr3_aa: CASSLGVGQPQHF
cdr3_nt: TGTGCCAGCAGCTTAGGGGTAGGTCAGCCCCAGCATTTT
d_call: -
clone_size: -
v_call: TRBV7-8
j_call: TRBJ1-5

cdr3_aa: CASSPDITPLYEQYF
cdr3_nt: TGTGCCAGCTCGCCCGACATCACACCTCTCTACGAGCAGTACTTC
d_call: -
clone_size: -
v_call: TRBV6-5
j_call: TRBJ2-7

cdr3_aa: CSARTSGNEQFF
cdr3_nt: TGCAGCGCCCGGACTAGTGGCAATGAGCAGTTCTTC
d_call: TRBD2
clone_size: few
v_call: TRBV29-1
j_call: TRBJ2-1

cdr3_aa: CASSRTENTEAFF
cdr3_nt: TGTGCCAGCAGCCGGACAGAGAACACTGAAGCTTTCTTT
d_call: -
clone_size: -
v_call: TRBV4-2
j_call: TRBJ1-1

cdr3_aa: CASSVGLADYEQYF
cdr3_nt: TGTGCCAGCAGCGTAGGACTAGCGGATTACGAGCAGTACTTC
d_call: TRBD2
clone_size: -
v_call: TRBV9
j_call: TRBJ2-7

cdr3_aa: CASRGQGGRAIVANEQFF
cdr3_nt: TGTGCCAGCAGGGGACAGGGCGGGAGGGCCATAGTCGCAAATGAGCAGTTCTTC
d_call: -
clone_size: -
v_call: TRBV27
j_call: TRBJ2-1

cdr3_aa: CASTGGSGANVLTF
cdr3_nt: TGTGCCAGCACAGGGGGCTCTGGGGCCAACGTCCTGACTTTC
d_call: TRBD1
clone_size: few
v_call: TRBV6-5
j_call: TRBJ2-6

cdr3_aa: CASIPPGGSYNEQFF
cdr3_nt: TGTGCCAGTATCCCCCCGGGGGGCTCCTACAATGAGCAGTTCTTC
d_call: TRBD2
clone_size: -
v_call: TRBV19
j_call: TRBJ2-1

cdr3_aa: CASSPSRQTYNEQFF
cdr3_nt: TGTGCCAGCAGTCCCTCTCGGCAAACCTACAATGAGCAGTTCTTC
d_call: -
clone_size: -
v_call: TRBV28
j_call: TRBJ2-1

cdr3_aa: CASSLASRGHEQYF
cdr3_nt: TGTGCCAGCAGCTTAGCCAGCAGGGGGCACGAGCAGTACTTC
d_call: TRBD1
clone_size: -
v_call: TRBV7-9
j_call: TRBJ2-7

cdr3_aa: CASRQGWLYGYTF
cdr3_nt: TGTGCCAGCAGACAGGGATGGCTCTATGGCTACACCTTC
d_call: -
clone_size: medium-sized
v_call: TRBV6-5
j_call: TRBJ1-2

cdr3_aa: CASSVSDRAEYGYTF
cdr3_nt: TGTGCCAGCAGCGTTTCCGACAGGGCTGAATATGGCTACACCTTC
d_call: TRBD1
clone_size: -
v_call: TRBV9
j_call: TRBJ1-2

cdr3_aa: CASSVVANRGFRGYTF
cdr3_nt: TGTGCCAGCAGCGTAGTCGCGAACAGGGGGTTTCGAGGCTACACCTTC
d_call: TRBD1
clone_size: -
v_call: TRBV9
j_call: TRBJ1-2

cdr3_aa: CASSPRSTPFYNEQFF
cdr3_nt: TGTGCCAGCAGCCCCCGGAGCACACCGTTTTACAATGAGCAGTTCTTC
d_call: -
clone_size: -
v_call: TRBV7-2
j_call: TRBJ2-1

cdr3_aa: CASSLGAGDLQETQYF
cdr3_nt: TGTGCCAGCAGTTTAGGGGCGGGTGATCTTCAAGAGACCCAGTACTTC
d_call: -
clone_size: -
v_call: TRBV25-1
j_call: TRBJ2-5

cdr3_aa: CASSYGETQYF
cdr3_nt: TGTGCCAGCAGTTACGGGGAGACCCAGTACTTC
d_call: -
clone_size: -
v_call: TRBV27
j_call: TRBJ2-5

cdr3_aa: CASSPGVAGQETQYF
cdr3_nt: TGTGCCAGCAGTCCTGGGGTAGCGGGGCAAGAGACCCAGTACTTC
d_call: TRBD2
clone_size: -
v_call: TRBV5-8
j_call: TRBJ2-5

cdr3_aa: CASSYGQGIPEAFF
cdr3_nt: TGTGCCAGCAGTTACGGACAGGGAATCCCTGAAGCTTTCTTT
d_call: TRBD1
clone_size: -
v_call: TRBV6-6
j_call: TRBJ1-1

cdr3_aa: CASSQQKGFNNEQFF
cdr3_nt: TGTGCCAGCAGCCAGCAAAAGGGTTTTAACAATGAGCAGTTCTTC
d_call: -
clone_size: once
v_call: TRBV14
j_call: TRBJ2-1

cdr3_aa: CASSLSGRALTDTQYF
cdr3_nt: TGTGCCAGCAGCTTAAGCGGGAGGGCCCTCACAGATACGCAGTATTTT
d_call: TRBD2
clone_size: -
v_call: TRBV7-2
j_call: TRBJ2-3

cdr3_aa: CASSIGVGTEAFF
cdr3_nt: TGTGCCAGTAGTATAGGGGTCGGCACTGAAGCTTTCTTT
d_call: -
clone_size: -
v_call: TRBV19
j_call: TRBJ1-1

cdr3_aa: CASSFGTSRVNEQFF
cdr3_nt: TGTGCCAGCAGCTTTGGGACTAGCCGTGTCAATGAGCAGTTCTTC
d_call: TRBD2
clone_size: medium-sized
v_call: TRBV5-4
j_call: TRBJ2-1

cdr3_aa: CATSIVSNTGELFF
cdr3_nt: TGTGCCACCAGCATCGTCAGCAACACCGGGGAGCTGTTTTTT
d_call: -
clone_size: -
v_call: TRBV15
j_call: TRBJ2-2

cdr3_aa: CSASDHEQFF
cdr3_nt: TGCAGTGCTAGTGACCATGAGCAGTTCTTC
d_call: -
clone_size: -
v_call: TRBV20-1
j_call: TRBJ2-1